This T cell receptor beta chain was identified during a study of T cells in Graves' hyperthyroidism and ophthalmopathy. V shed 6 bases, J shed 0 bases, and the junction held 14 bases outside the gene matches. The CDR3 runs to 17 residues. Germline V gene lookup returns CDR1 MNHEY and CDR2 SMNVEV (reference sequence). Template material for amplifying TCR beta CDR3 regions consisted of RNA transcripts. A first-round RT-PCR of the TCR CDR3 used the HTBI primer set. One entry per CDR3 protein, called by TCRdb with MiXCR from the multiplex PCR reads. Here the sample spans over 250,000 distinct CDR3 sequences, around 15% being singletons. This clonotype was counted ten times or more.

V and J are TRBV27 and TRBJ2-7, with 7 bases matching TRBD2. The receptor was isolated from a woman aged 35 to 49 with Graves' ophthalmopathy. The sample consisted of blood. CDR3 coding DNA: TGTGCCAGCAGCCGGGGGTGGCTAGCGGCCCTCTCCTACGAGCAGTACTTC. Its translation: CASSRGWLAALSYEQYF.